The present T cell receptor beta chain was sequenced within a study of graft-versus-host responses after intestinal transplantation. Whole-study context: Induction with anti-thymocyte globulin, then tacrolimus and steroids for three to four years, was given to all recipients.

In the case of this clone: What it binds is unknown.

Assay used: immunoSEQ multiplex PCR; TCRdb lists only in-frame clones, some missing. Among under 65,000 clones listed, around 93% were seen once. Germline CDR1 is LGHNA and CDR2 is YSLEER. Trimming cost V 0 bases and J 4 bases, with 12 bases left between them. This CDR3 has 16 residues. V is TRBV4-3 and J is TRBJ2-2, with D unclear. The TCR originated in a human donor who was the organ donor for an intestinal transplant. Specimen: unstimulated CD4+ T cells sorted from spleen or lymph node cells, collected before transplant. CDR3 amino acids: CASSQDLSGLTGELFF. In DNA form, the CDR3 reads TGCGCCAGCAGCCAAGATCTTTCGGGCCTCACCGGGGAGCTGTTTTTT.